The 24 T cell receptor beta chains given below trace back to one sample, sequenced in a study of T cell responses to AZD1222 COVID-19 vaccine. Here immunoSEQ multiplex PCR was the method, and the copy in TCRdb shows in-frame clones only, minus some. The profile shows approximately 120,000 clones, roughly nine tenths of them singletons. The sequences come from peripheral blood, collected on day 0 of AZD1222 vaccination. All receptors come from an adult in good health.

This chain links TRBV11-3 with TRBJ2-2; 7 bases are shared with TRBD2. The V gene end was trimmed by 0 bases and the J gene end by 2 bases; junction bases not matched to a gene: 3. Germline V CDR1 and CDR2: SGHNT, YENEEA. This CDR3 has 16 residues. CDR3 sequence reads: CASSLDRGDNTGELFF. For the CDR3, the DNA is TGTGCCAGCAGCTTAGACCGGGGGGACAACACCGGGGAGCTGTTTTTT.

The chain carries TRBV19 and TRBJ2-7; D tentatively reads TRBD1 or TRBD2 (7 bases each). This CDR3 comprises 15 residues. Germline V gives CDR1 LNHDA, CDR2 SQIVND (reference sequence). Trimming took 4 bases from V and 0 from J, leaving 13 bases between them. CDR3 coding DNA: TGTGCCAGTAGTAACCAGGGGGAGGGCTCCTACGAGCAGTACTTC. Encoded protein: CASSNQGEGSYEQYF.

This rearrangement joins TRBV28 to TRBJ2-1, with 8 bases identical to TRBD2. The V and J ends lost 6 bases and 3 bases, in that order; junction bases with no gene match: 7. This CDR3 has 15 amino acids. Germline CDR1 reads MDHEN; CDR2 reads SYDVKM. This chain's CDR3 is CASRRTSGRYNEQFF. CDR3 bases: TGTGCCAGCAGACGAACTAGCGGCCGCTACAATGAGCAGTTCTTC.

This chain uses TRBV14 with TRBJ2-7, with D unclear. Looked up from germline, CDR1 is SGHDN and CDR2 is FVKESK. This CDR3 has 15 residues. V lost 4 bases and J 0 bases, leaving 13 bases between the germline ends. CDR3 nucleotide sequence: TGTGCCAGCAGCCTTGACAACGCTAGCTCCTACGAGCAGTACTTC. Amino acids: CASSLDNASSYEQYF.

The rearrangement links TRBV19 to TRBJ1-1; D remains ambiguous. V was shortened by 5 bases and J by 1 base, with 11 bases between the two germline ends. This CDR3 contains 14 residues. The V gene's germline CDR1 is LNHDA and CDR2 SQIVND (reference sequence). The CDR3 DNA reads TGTGCCAGTAGTCCCGGGAGGGCGAACACTGAAGCTTTCTTT. Translating it yields CASSPGRANTEAFF.

The chain joins TRBV11-3 to TRBJ2-3, with TRBD1 matching 9 bases. Germline values: CDR1 SGHNT, CDR2 YENEEA. V was pared by 5 bases and J by 4 bases, with 7 bases of the junction left unmatched. The CDR3 spans 15 residues. The CDR3 nucleotides read TGTGCCAGCAGCCCTCGGACAGGGGAGGCAGATACGCAGTATTTT. Translated: CASSPRTGEADTQYF.

This chain uses TRBV5-1 with TRBJ2-2; D ambiguous. Germline CDR1 is SGHRS and CDR2 is YFSETQ. The CDR3 covers 15 residues. The V and J ends lost 0 bases and 6 bases respectively, with 12 bases between them. Here the CDR3 DNA reads TGCGCCAGCAGCTTGGGGATGGGCCAGGCCGGGGAGCTGTTTTTT. Translated, it gives CASSLGMGQAGELFF.

The chain employs TRBV19 and TRBJ2-7, with TRBD1 matching over 7 bases. CDR1 and CDR2 from the germline V gene are LNHDA and SQIVND (reference sequence). This CDR3 region has 14 residues. The ends lost 6 bases at V and 4 bases at J; junction bases unmatched: 9. Written as DNA, the CDR3 is TGTGCCAGTAGCCAGCCGGGACAGACTTACGAGCAGTACTTC. This encodes CASSQPGQTYEQYF. Filled out from reference TRBV19 and TRBJ2-7, the complete variable domain reads DGGITQSPKYLFRKEGQNVTLSCEQNLNHDAMYWYRQDPGQGLRLIYYSQIVNDFQKGDIAEGYSVSREKKESFPLTVTSAQKNPTAFYLCASSQPGQTYEQYFGPGTRLTVT.

The chain recombines TRBV28 with TRBJ1-2; D gene ambiguous. Germline CDR1 reads MDHEN; CDR2 reads SYDVKM. Trimming stripped 8 bases from V and 6 bases from J, with 4 bases between. The CDR3 has 9 residues. CDR3 in amino acids: CASGNGYTF. For the CDR3, the DNA is TGTGCCAGCGGGAATGGCTACACCTTC.

This clone was seen a handful of times. The V gene is TRBV29-1, the J gene TRBJ2-4; TRBD2 might be the D (5 bases). This CDR3 is built from 13 residues. Germline V CDR1 and CDR2: SQVTM, ANQGSEA. Trimming left V 5 bases short and J 7 bases short, with 15 bases between. This CDR3 is CSVLGPGGNIQYF. DNA for the CDR3: TGCAGCGTTCTGGGCCCCGGCGGGAACATTCAGTACTTC.

The chain combines TRBV14 with TRBJ2-5; TRBD2 matches 14 bases. CDR1 is SGHDN, CDR2 FVKESK, per germline. CDR3 length: 17 residues. Unmatched junction bases numbered 6, after V lost 1 base and J lost 5 bases. In nucleotides, the CDR3 is TGTGCCAGCAGCCAAGGACTAGCGGGAGGGCCTGGTGAGACCCAGTACTTC. Its translation is CASSQGLAGGPGETQYF.

The chain employs TRBV6-2 or TRBV6-3 and TRBJ2-7; TRBD1 matches 9 bases. This CDR3 spans 18 amino acids. Germline V gene lookup returns CDR1 MNHEY and CDR2 SVGEGT. Losses at the gene ends were 5 bases for V and 3 bases for J; bases not matched to a gene: 17. The CDR3 DNA follows: TGTGCCAGCAGTCAAGCCGGGACAGGGAAGCGGTATTACTACGAGCAGTACTTC. Its protein product is CASSQAGTGKRYYYEQYF.

The V gene is TRBV9, the J gene TRBJ1-6; D remains unclear. V was trimmed by 2 bases and J by 7 bases, leaving 7 bases between them. CDR3 length: 13 amino acids. Germline values: CDR1 SGDLS, CDR2 YYNGEE. For the CDR3, the DNA is TGTGCCAGCAGCGTTCAGAGGAATTCACCCCTCCACTTT. It codes for CASSVQRNSPLHF.

J is TRBJ2-7 and V is TRBV19, with 7 bases aligning to TRBD1. The CDR3 extends over 15 amino acids. Germline V CDR1 and CDR2: LNHDA, SQIVND (reference sequence). V was clipped by 1 base and J by 0 bases; unmatched bases: 3. The CDR3 region is CASSIGRGSSYEQYF. CDR3 nucleotide sequence: TGTGCCAGTAGTATAGGCAGGGGGAGCTCCTACGAGCAGTACTTC.

V and J are TRBV6-5 and TRBJ1-4, with D uncertain. CDR1 and CDR2 (germline): MNHEY, SVGAGI. This CDR3 region has 15 residues. Written as DNA, the CDR3 is TGTGCTACGAAGCGAGTCATCTCAACTAATGAAAAACTGTTTTTT. Encoded protein: CATKRVISTNEKLFF.

This clone appeared a few times. The V call is TRBV7-2, the J call TRBJ2-1; TRBD2 might be the D (6 bases). The CDR3 is 15 residues long. The germline CDR1 and CDR2 sequences are SGHTA and FQGNSA. V was trimmed by 7 bases and J by 0 bases, leaving 13 bases between them. In DNA, the CDR3 is TGTGCCAGCAACTACGGGAGTGTCTCCTACAATGAGCAGTTCTTC. It is translated as CASNYGSVSYNEQFF.

The chain links TRBV12-3 or TRBV12-4 to TRBJ2-2, with D uncertain. Trimming took 3 bases from V and 8 from J, leaving 7 bases between them. This CDR3 comprises 12 residues. CDR3 sequence (DNA): TGTGCCAGCAGTTTCGTGACAGGGGAGCTGTTTTTT. This codes for CASSFVTGELFF.

The chain combines TRBV28 with TRBJ1-1; D is uncertain. Between the trimmed V and J ends, which lost 10 bases and 0 bases, there was a span of 9 bases. The CDR3 is made up of 12 amino acids. The germline gives CDR1 MDHEN, CDR2 SYDVKM. The CDR3 reads CAIGGMNTEAFF. CDR3 nucleotides: TGTGCCATCGGAGGCATGAACACTGAAGCTTTCTTT.

The rearrangement joins TRBV12-2 to TRBJ1-6; the D call in the table, TRBD1, was not verified against the DNA. TRBV12-2 is classified as a pseudogene. This CDR3 spans 17 amino acids. CDR3 amino acids: CASDRGPLSSYNSPLHF. The CDR3 DNA sequence: TGTGCTAGCGACAGGGGTCCGCTTAGCTCCTATAATTCACCCCTCCACTTT.

The V gene is TRBV20-1, the J gene TRBJ1-5; D uncertain. This CDR3 comprises 15 residues. V was shortened by 3 bases and J by 0 bases, with 12 bases between the two germline ends. Germline values: CDR1 DFQATT, CDR2 SNEGSKA (reference sequence). The CDR3 here is CSASFGSYSNQPQHF. CDR3 in DNA: TGCAGTGCTAGTTTCGGGTCTTATAGCAATCAGCCCCAGCATTTT.

The rearrangement joins TRBV7-8 to TRBJ1-1; possibly TRBD1 for D (5 bases). There are 16 residues in the CDR3. CDR1 and CDR2 (germline): SGHVS, FQNEAQ. V shed 3 bases and J shed 7 bases, with 21 bases lying between them. CDR3 sequence: CASSLLQGLGISEAFF. CDR3 coding DNA: TGTGCCAGCAGCTTGCTGCAGGGACTGGGTATCAGTGAAGCTTTCTTT.

The chain couples TRBV29-1 to TRBJ2-3; 9 bases are shared with TRBD1. This CDR3 contains 15 residues. Germline V lookup: CDR1 SQVTM, CDR2 ANQGSEA. J gave up 3 bases and V 6 bases, and 10 bases lay outside the gene matches. The CDR3 region has the DNA TGCAGCGTGTCAACCGGGACAGGGTTAACAGATACGCAGTATTTT. Translated, it gives CSVSTGTGLTDTQYF.

The V gene is TRBV5-1, the J gene TRBJ2-1, with TRBD2 identical over 11 bases. V gave up 3 bases and J gave up 10 bases; unmatched junction bases: 12. Per the germline V gene, CDR1 is SGHRS and CDR2 is YFSETQ. CDR3 length: 16 amino acids. The DNA for the CDR3 is TGCGCCAGCAGCTCCATTAGCGGGGGGGTCCTACGGGAGCAGTTCTTC. Translating gives CASSSISGGVLREQFF.

The chain employs TRBV5-1 and TRBJ1-3, with a weak D call TRBD1 (5 bases). The germline V gene has CDR1 SGHRS and CDR2 YFSETQ. The CDR3 consists of 16 residues. V was clipped by 0 bases and J by 3 bases, with 13 bases between them. CDR3 nucleotide sequence: TGCGCCAGCAGCTTGGCAGGGATCCGATATGGAAACACCATATATTTT. Encoded protein: CASSLAGIRYGNTIYF.